This T cell receptor beta chain was recovered during a study of Ad26.COV2.S vaccination and SARS-CoV-2 variants. Regarding this clone: Its specificity is not known.

Study results and caveats: Those who received vaccine or placebo ended up with similar non-spike TCR breadth. Placebo recipients showed lower spike-specific TCR breadth than vaccinees. Following vaccination, spike-specific CD8+ and CD4+ T cell responses reportedly exhibited substantial breadth.

Deletions cut 10 bases from V and 9 bases from J, with 18 bases between. Per the germline V gene, CDR1 is MNHEY and CDR2 is SVGAGI. This CDR3 is built from 12 residues. TCRdb keeps only in-frame clones here, not all; method: immunoSEQ multiplex PCR. This sample carries roughly 380,000 clones, 90% to 95% of them seen once, and the ten largest clones take 3.9%. This TCR was sampled from a human donor who had recovered from COVID-19. The sequencing used peripheral blood, collected after recovery from COVID-19. The chain links TRBV6-5 to TRBJ2-5, with D perhaps TRBD1 or TRBD2 (5 bases each). CDR3 region: CATHRDQWAQYF. CDR3 sequence (DNA): TGTGCCACCCACCGGGACCAGTGGGCCCAGTACTTC.